A selection of T cell receptor beta chains follows, all from one sample in a study of cytomegalovirus exposure and HLA in healthy donors. TCRdb keeps only in-frame clones here, not all; method: immunoSEQ multiplex PCR. The table has over 110,000 clones, about 84% seen once. The sample taken for sequencing was PBMCs. These receptors were obtained from a woman in her thirties or forties in good health and CMV-seropositive. Each CDR3 is given with its conserved first and last residue. The D gene is left open where the match is weak. Rows may omit the clone size; those that give it use once, few, many or a size class.

>TRBD1|TRBV2|TRBJ1-5|-
CASSRPGGRGNQPQHF
TGTGCCAGCAGTCGCCCAGGGGGCCGGGGCAATCAGCCCCAGCATTTT
>TRBD1|TRBV7-2|TRBJ2-7|-
CASSLSPGGSYEQYF
TGTGCCAGCAGCTTATCACCAGGGGGTTCCTACGAGCAGTACTTC
>TRBD1|TRBV27|TRBJ1-1|once
CASSSLGQGTEAFF
TGTGCCAGCAGTTCCCTCGGACAGGGGACTGAAGCTTTCTTT
>-|TRBV29-1|TRBJ2-7|-
CSVEAEGGVVGYEQYF
TGCAGCGTTGAAGCTGAAGGAGGGGTTGTGGGCTACGAGCAGTACTTC
>-|TRBV5-1|TRBJ2-2|-
CASSLAEWRAGELFF
TGCGCCAGCAGCTTGGCCGAATGGCGGGCCGGGGAGCTGTTTTTT
>-|TRBV27|TRBJ2-1|-
CASSFSRGRVYNEQFF
TGTGCCAGCAGTTTTAGTAGGGGCAGAGTGTACAATGAGCAGTTCTTC
>TRBD1|TRBV7-2|TRBJ2-1|-
CASSPRQQGARNEQFF
TGTGCCAGCAGTCCCAGACAACAGGGGGCTCGTAATGAGCAGTTCTTC
>-|TRBV6-5|TRBJ2-7|-
CASSYGAPDTYEQYF
TGTGCCAGCAGTTACGGGGCGCCCGACACCTACGAGCAGTACTTC
>TRBD2|TRBV27|TRBJ2-7|-
CASGSLAGGSYEQYF
TGTGCCAGCGGTTCACTAGCGGGAGGATCCTACGAGCAGTACTTC
>TRBD1|TRBV11-3|TRBJ2-7|once
CASSSGQGPQDEQYF
TGTGCCAGCAGCTCCGGACAGGGGCCCCAGGACGAGCAGTACTTC
>-|TRBV28|TRBJ1-4|-
CASTGGSEKLFF
TGTGCCAGTACCGGAGGTAGTGAAAAACTGTTTTTT
>-|TRBV5-4|TRBJ2-7|-
CASSLRQGQSYEQYF
TGTGCCAGCAGCTTGCGGCAGGGGCAGTCCTACGAGCAGTACTTC
>-|TRBV7-8|TRBJ1-5|-
CASSLLRNQPQHF
TGTGCCAGCAGCTTACTACGTAATCAGCCCCAGCATTTT
>TRBD2|TRBV4-1|TRBJ2-7|-
CASSQDPGGRGRYEQYF
TGCGCCAGCAGCCAAGACCCGGGCGGGAGGGGTCGCTACGAGCAGTACTTC
>TRBD2|TRBV28|TRBJ2-7|-
CASSRGDSYEQYF
TGTGCCAGCAGCCGGGGGGACTCCTACGAGCAGTACTTC
>-|TRBV2|TRBJ2-3|once
CASSDSGTSTDTQYF
TGTGCCAGCAGTGATTCGGGGACTAGCACAGATACGCAGTATTTT
>-|TRBV25-1|TRBJ1-2|few
CASSEGAYYGYTF
TGTGCCAGCAGTGAGGGGGCATACTATGGCTACACCTTC
>-|TRBV29-1|TRBJ1-1|-
CSATGQNGVRTFF
TGCAGCGCAACAGGACAGAACGGGGTTCGGACTTTCTTT
>-|TRBV6-6|TRBJ1-1|few
CASSYSRGGTEAFF
TGTGCCAGCAGTTACTCGAGAGGGGGCACTGAAGCTTTCTTT
>-|TRBV9|TRBJ2-1|-
CATSTKVPTGNEQFF
TGTGCAACATCCACCAAGGTACCGACGGGGAATGAGCAGTTCTTC
>TRBD2|TRBV14|TRBJ2-1|-
CASSQEPGLAGHNEQFF
TGTGCCAGCAGCCAAGAACCGGGACTAGCGGGGCACAATGAGCAGTTCTTC
>-|TRBV28|TRBJ2-7|-
CASSLGGYEQYF
TGTGCCAGCAGTTTGGGGGGATACGAGCAGTACTTC
>TRBD2|TRBV13|TRBJ2-2|-
CASSPVGRSDTGELFF
TGTGCCAGCAGCCCGGTCGGGAGGTCGGACACCGGGGAGCTGTTTTTT
>TRBD1|TRBV6-1|TRBJ1-4|-
CASSRGLGEKLFF
TGTGCCAGCAGCAGGGGGCTAGGAGAAAAACTGTTTTTT
>TRBD1|TRBV7-9|TRBJ2-5|-
CASSRWDREETQYF
TGTGCCAGCAGTCGGTGGGACAGGGAAGAGACCCAGTACTTC
>TRBD1|TRBV19|TRBJ2-5|-
CASSKGQLTETQYF
TGTGCCAGTAGTAAGGGACAGCTCACGGAGACCCAGTACTTC
>TRBD2|TRBV28|TRBJ2-3|-
CASSGGGASFSQYF
TGTGCCAGCAGCGGCGGGGGGGCTAGCTTTTCGCAGTATTTT
>TRBD2|TRBV4-1|TRBJ2-1|-
CASSLGRYSGRGSYNEQFF
TGCGCCAGCAGCCTTGGCCGGTATAGCGGGAGGGGGTCCTACAATGAGCAGTTCTTC
>-|TRBV28|TRBJ1-6|-
CASSKIVQTAYNSPLHF
TGTGCCAGCAGTAAAATTGTTCAAACAGCCTATAATTCACCCCTCCACTTT
>-|TRBV28|TRBJ2-3|-
CASSYGTSRYTQYF
TGTGCCAGCAGCTATGGGACTTCGAGGTATACGCAGTATTTT
>TRBD2|TRBV5-1|TRBJ2-5|-
CASSLAGLAGGKETQYF
TGCGCCAGCAGCTTGGCCGGACTAGCGGGAGGGAAAGAGACCCAGTACTTC
>TRBD2|TRBV6-1|TRBJ2-3|-
CASSEDSGPGNTQYF
TGTGCCAGCAGTGAGGATAGCGGGCCCGGAAATACGCAGTATTTT
>-|TRBV7-2|TRBJ2-2|-
CASSFSLDTGELFF
TGTGCCAGCAGCTTCTCCCTAGACACCGGGGAGCTGTTTTTT
>TRBD1|TRBV27|TRBJ1-5|-
CASSWTGNQPQHF
TGTGCCAGCAGTTGGACAGGGAATCAGCCCCAGCATTTT
>-|TRBV7-9|TRBJ1-2|-
CSSSLDAGGYTF
TGTTCCAGCAGCTTAGATGCGGGCGGCTACACCTTC
>TRBD1|TRBV25-1|TRBJ1-1|-
CASSETQGDTEAFF
TGTGCCAGCAGTGAAACACAGGGGGACACTGAAGCTTTCTTT
>TRBD2|TRBV27|TRBJ2-1|-
CASSLRPLLLAGVHFEQFF
TGTGCCAGCAGTTTAAGACCCCTCCTACTAGCGGGGGTTCACTTTGAGCAGTTCTTC
>-|TRBV6-5|TRBJ2-3|once
CASSWGLGVGDTQYF
TGTGCCAGCAGTTGGGGGCTGGGCGTCGGGGATACGCAGTATTTT
>-|TRBV28|TRBJ1-5|-
CASSLGRDNQPQHF
TGTGCCAGCAGTTTGGGGCGGGACAATCAGCCCCAGCATTTT
>TRBD1|TRBV28|TRBJ2-1|-
CASSLGGTGRNEQFF
TGTGCCAGCAGTTTGGGCGGGACAGGGAGGAATGAGCAGTTCTTC
>TRBD1|TRBV28|TRBJ1-2|-
CASSFGTGRGYTF
TGTGCCAGCAGTTTCGGGACAGGGAGGGGCTACACCTTC
>-|TRBV4-2|TRBJ2-6|-
CASSQDLANVLTF
TGTGCCAGCAGCCAAGATCTAGCCAACGTCCTGACTTTC
>-|TRBV15|TRBJ2-3|-
CATSRDGLVTDTQYF
TGTGCCACCAGCAGAGACGGACTTGTCACAGATACGCAGTATTTT
>TRBD2|TRBV27|TRBJ2-1|-
CASSSASGGHIYNEQFF
TGTGCCAGCAGTTCGGCTAGCGGAGGTCACATTTACAATGAGCAGTTCTTC
>TRBD2|TRBV5-4|TRBJ2-3|once
CASSTGTSGRSDTQYF
TGTGCCAGCAGCACCGGAACTAGCGGGAGGTCAGATACGCAGTATTTT
>-|TRBV7-9|TRBJ2-1|few
CASSSSGGLSYNEQFF
TGTGCCAGCAGCTCGTCTGGGGGCCTCTCCTACAATGAGCAGTTCTTC
>-|TRBV7-9|TRBJ2-1|-
CASSLTLSGSYNEQFF
TGTGCCAGCAGCTTAACCCTTAGCGGATCCTACAATGAGCAGTTCTTC
>TRBD1|TRBV10-3|TRBJ1-1|-
CAITPGQGASTEAFF
TGTGCCATCACACCGGGACAGGGGGCTAGCACTGAAGCTTTCTTT
>-|TRBV28|TRBJ1-4|-
CASSLYGGNEKLFF
TGTGCCAGCAGTTTATACGGAGGGAATGAAAAACTGTTTTTT
>-|TRBV27|TRBJ1-1|few
CASSSAAAPNTEAFF
TGTGCCAGCAGTTCAGCCGCGGCTCCGAACACTGAAGCTTTCTTT
>TRBD2|TRBV13|TRBJ2-1|-
CASSRLAGDEQFF
TGTGCCAGCAGCCGACTAGCGGGAGATGAGCAGTTCTTC
>-|TRBV9|TRBJ2-3|-
CASSVVLDTQYF
TGTGCCAGCAGCGTAGTCTTGGATACGCAGTATTTT
>TRBD2|TRBV19|TRBJ2-1|-
CASKASGGYGSYNEQFF
TGTGCCAGTAAGGCTAGCGGGGGCTACGGCTCCTACAATGAGCAGTTCTTC
>-|TRBV28|TRBJ2-3|-
CASSLLRADTQYF
TGTGCCAGCAGTTTACTCAGGGCAGATACGCAGTATTTT
>TRBD1|TRBV6-1|TRBJ1-5|-
CASRGRGENQPQHF
TGTGCCAGCCGGGGCAGGGGGGAAAATCAGCCCCAGCATTTT
>-|TRBV5-1|TRBJ1-1|-
CASSLSARMNTEAFF
TGCGCCAGCAGCTTGTCAGCGCGAATGAACACTGAAGCTTTCTTT
>-|TRBV15|TRBJ2-3|-
CATSRDLVQGSTDTQYF
TGTGCCACCAGCAGAGATCTTGTTCAGGGTTCCACAGATACGCAGTATTTT
>-|TRBV7-9|TRBJ1-4|-
CASSGRVGEKLFF
TGTGCCAGCAGCGGCAGGGTGGGTGAAAAACTGTTTTTT
>TRBD1|TRBV28|TRBJ2-1|-
CASSLRDRGNEQFF
TGTGCCAGCAGTTTAAGGGACAGGGGCAATGAGCAGTTCTTC